One and the same sample provided the 21 T cell receptor beta chains below, sequenced in a study of T cell responses to AZD1222 COVID-19 vaccine. TCRdb's copy holds only in-frame clones and misses some; the assay was immunoSEQ multiplex PCR. The sample shows about 100,000 clones, around 94% of them seen only once. Sequenced material: peripheral blood, taken on day 0 of AZD1222 vaccination. Receptors were obtained from an adult in good health.

The chain joins TRBV19 to TRBJ1-1; a weak D match, TRBD1 (5 bases). V dropped 10 bases and J dropped 9 bases, with 15 bases sitting between them. The CDR3 totals 11 residues. CDR1 is LNHDA, CDR2 SQIVND, per germline (reference sequence). The CDR3 here is CAIWGGPKAFF. DNA of the CDR3: TGTGCCATCTGGGGGGGACCTAAAGCTTTCTTT.

The chain uses TRBV5-6 and TRBJ1-2; 7 bases agree with TRBD1. The CDR3 contains 12 residues. The germline gives CDR1 SGHDT, CDR2 YYEEEE. The V segment lost 4 bases and the J segment 3 bases; nucleotides outside the gene matches: 0. The CDR3 DNA sequence: TGTGCCAGCAGCGGACAGGACTATGGCTACACCTTC. It specifies CASSGQDYGYTF.

V is TRBV7-6 and J is TRBJ1-2; D is uncertain. V shed 5 bases and J shed 5 bases, with 21 bases lying between them. The CDR3 has 16 residues. In germline, CDR1 is SGHVS, CDR2 FNYEAQ. The CDR3 loop reads CASSPTLHGTLYGYTF. The CDR3 nucleotides are TGTGCCAGCAGCCCAACCCTGCATGGTACGCTTTATGGCTACACCTTC. Full variable domain (outside the CDR3, taken from reference TRBV7-6 and TRBJ1-2): GAGVSQSPRYKVTKRGQDVALRCDPISGHVSLYWYRQALGQGPEFLTYFNYEAQQDKSGLPNDRFSAERPEGSISTLTIQRTEQRDSAMYRCASSPTLHGTLYGYTFGSGTRLTVV.

This chain connects TRBV5-5 to TRBJ2-2; 7 bases match TRBD1. CDR3 length: 13 amino acids. Germline-derived CDR1 and CDR2 are SGHKS and YYEKEE (reference sequence). V dropped 7 bases and J dropped 4; count of bases not matched to a gene: 4. The CDR3 DNA follows: TGTGCCAGCGGTTCAGGGGGCACCGGGGAGCTGTTTTTT. It codes for CASGSGGTGELFF.

The chain links TRBV7-9 to TRBJ1-5; a possible D gene is TRBD1 (5 bases). The germline V gene encodes CDR1 SEHNR and CDR2 FQNEAQ (reference sequence). The CDR3 is made up of 12 amino acids. V dropped 5 bases and J dropped 11 bases, with 13 bases sitting between them. This CDR3 reads CASSQPGQSQHF. In DNA, the CDR3 is TGTGCCAGCAGCCAACCGGGGCAGTCCCAGCATTTT.

The gene calls are TRBV7-9 and TRBJ2-5; perhaps TRBD2 as D (5 bases). Trimming left V 7 bases short and J 5 bases short, with 23 bases between. The CDR3 runs 16 residues. Germline V gene sequence: CDR1 SEHNR, CDR2 FQNEAQ (reference sequence). CDR3 nucleotide sequence: TGTGCCAGCAACGCTGATCGACGGGGTCGAGAGGAGACCCAGTACTTC. Translation: CASNADRRGREETQYF.

The chain employs TRBV27 and TRBJ1-1, with D possibly TRBD1 on 6 matching bases. V lost 10 bases and J lost 0, with 12 bases in between. The V gene's germline CDR1 is MNHEY and CDR2 SMNVEV (reference sequence). The CDR3 is 13 residues long. The CDR3 loop is CATRDIVNTEAFF. The DNA of the CDR3 is TGTGCCACCCGGGACATCGTGAACACTGAAGCTTTCTTT.

The chain links TRBV27 to TRBJ1-1, with D possibly TRBD1 on 5 matching bases. The CDR3 runs to 14 residues. The germline CDR1 and CDR2 sequences are MNHEY and SMNVEV (reference sequence). Trimming stripped 5 bases from V and 2 bases from J, with 12 bases between. The CDR3 coding sequence is TGTGCCAGCAGTATGGGACTGACAAACACTGAAGCTTTCTTT. As protein: CASSMGLTNTEAFF.

The chain has TRBV28 and TRBJ1-5; D perhaps matches TRBD1 (6 bases). V was cut by 9 bases and J by 4 bases, with 19 bases left in between. This CDR3 contains 15 residues. In germline, CDR1 is MDHEN, CDR2 SYDVKM. The CDR3, as DNA: TGTGCCAGTGTTACTTTTGGACAGATTAATCAGCCCCAGCATTTT. Its translation is CASVTFGQINQPQHF. Variable domain in full (rest from reference TRBV28 and TRBJ1-5): DVKVTQSSRYLVKRTGEKVFLECVQDMDHENMFWYRQDPGLGLRLIYFSYDVKMKEKGDIPEGYSVSREKKERFSLILESASTNQTSMYLCASVTFGQINQPQHFGDGTRLSIL.

This chain connects TRBV2 to TRBJ1-4, with D possibly being TRBD1 (5 bases). The CDR3 spans 15 residues. The germline CDR1 and CDR2 sequences are SNHLY and FYNNEI. V lost 3 bases, J lost 4 bases, and 12 bases lay in between. The CDR3 loop is CASSDDSAINEKLFF. CDR3 in DNA: TGTGCCAGCAGTGACGACAGTGCCATTAATGAAAAACTGTTTTTT.

CDR3 nucleotide sequence: TGCGCCAGCAGTGCCCCCACAGGAGTCGGGGAGACCCAGTACTTC. It specifies CASSAPTGVGETQYF. This chain links TRBV10-2 with TRBJ2-5, with a weak D call TRBD1 (5 bases). The CDR3 is made up of 15 amino acids. In germline, CDR1 is WSHSY, CDR2 SAAADI. Trimming took 4 bases from V and 5 from J, leaving 17 bases between them.

This sequence joins TRBV19 and TRBJ1-4; D is ambiguous. The V and J ends lost 11 bases and 12 bases respectively, with 19 bases between them. The CDR3 length is 12 residues. The V gene's germline CDR1 is LNHDA and CDR2 SQIVND (reference sequence). In DNA, the CDR3 is TGTGCCGCCGCCTCTTCGGGCGAGGAACTGTTTTTT. Amino acid sequence: CAAASSGEELFF. Filled out from reference TRBV19 and TRBJ1-4, the complete variable domain reads DGGITQSPKYLFRKEGQNVTLSCEQNLNHDAMYWYRQDPGQGLRLIYYSQIVNDFQKGDIAEGYSVSREKKESFPLTVTSAQKNPTAFYLCAAASSGEELFFGSGTQLSVL.

The V and J genes are TRBV19 and TRBJ2-1; D might be TRBD1 or TRBD2, each matching 5 bases. The germline V gene has CDR1 LNHDA and CDR2 SQIVND (reference sequence). The ends were cut back, 4 bases at V and 5 bases at J, with 15 bases in the middle. The CDR3 consists of 15 residues. Here the CDR3 DNA reads TGTGCCAGTAGTACACGGGACCGGGCTAACAATGAGCAGTTCTTC. This codes for CASSTRDRANNEQFF.

This chain connects TRBV4-1 to TRBJ1-2; possible D gene TRBD1, 6 bases. Germline-derived CDR1 and CDR2 are MGHRA and YSYEKL. The V and J ends lost 1 base and 4 bases respectively, with 10 bases between them. This CDR3 spans 14 amino acids. The chain's CDR3 is CASSQGTGTYGYTF. In DNA form, the CDR3 reads TGCGCCAGCAGCCAAGGTACAGGGACCTATGGCTACACCTTC.

V and J are TRBV2 and TRBJ2-2; 7 nucleotides agree with TRBD1. Germline assignment: CDR1 SNHLY and CDR2 FYNNEI. V lost 6 bases, J lost 4 bases, and 8 bases stayed unmatched. The CDR3 has 15 residues. CDR3 bases: TGTGCCAGCAGCCTAGAGGGGGCCAGCACCGGGGAGCTGTTTTTT. This encodes CASSLEGASTGELFF.

This clone was seen just once. V gene TRBV6-5 combines with J gene TRBJ1-1; D is uncertain. V was pared by 5 bases and J by 4 bases, with 8 bases between. The V gene's germline CDR1 is MNHEY and CDR2 SVGAGI. CDR3 length equals 12 residues. The DNA of the CDR3 is TGTGCCAGCAGTAGGGAGGGCACTGAAGCTTTCTTT. Translated: CASSREGTEAFF.

This clone occurred once. This chain uses TRBV7-2 with TRBJ1-3, with D hard to call. V shed 3 bases and J shed 3 bases, with 9 bases lying between them. Germline loops: CDR1 SGHTA, CDR2 FQGNSA. This CDR3 region has 14 residues. The CDR3 DNA reads as TGTGCCAGCAGCTTTGCGTTAAGTGGAAACACCATATATTTT. Protein product: CASSFALSGNTIYF.

J is TRBJ2-1 and V is TRBV5-5; the match to TRBD1 covers 8 bases. Germline lookup yields CDR1 SGHKS and CDR2 YYEKEE (reference sequence). The CDR3 covers 16 residues. The junction had 11 bases not matched to a gene; V was cut back by 1 base and J by 8 bases. This CDR3 reads CASSLYFGQGAHEQFF. CDR3 bases: TGTGCCAGCAGCTTGTACTTCGGGCAGGGGGCTCATGAGCAGTTCTTC.

The CDR3 region is CASSLGLGGGSTDTQYF. The CDR3, as DNA: TGTGCCAGCAGCTTGGGTCTGGGCGGGGGGAGCACAGATACGCAGTATTTT. This chain links TRBV5-8 with TRBJ2-3, with TRBD2 matching 8 bases. V lost 0 bases, J lost 0 bases, and 6 bases stayed unmatched. The CDR3 runs 17 residues. CDR1 and CDR2 from the germline V gene are SGHTS and YDEGEE.

The V gene is TRBV10-3, the J gene TRBJ2-7, with 7 bases fitting TRBD1. The CDR3 sequence is 12 residues long. V lost 11 bases and J lost 2; bases outside the gene matches: 6. Germline CDR1 reads ENHRY; CDR2 reads SYGVKD. This chain's CDR3 is CAYGQAAYEQYF. Here the CDR3 DNA reads TGTGCCTATGGACAGGCCGCCTACGAGCAGTACTTC.

The chain's CDR3 is CASSLGWGHTDTQYF. DNA for the CDR3: TGTGCCAGCAGCTTGGGATGGGGGCACACAGATACGCAGTATTTT. The rearrangement joins TRBV7-9 to TRBJ2-3; weak D call: TRBD1 (6 bases). In germline, CDR1 is SEHNR, CDR2 FQNEAQ (reference sequence). The CDR3 consists of 15 residues. Trimming shortened V by 3 bases and J by 2 bases, and 12 bases separated the two germline ends.